Listed below are T cell receptor beta chains from one sample, sequenced in a study of a mutant IDH1 vaccine in newly diagnosed glioma. Assay: immunoSEQ multiplex PCR; the TCRdb copy retains only in-frame clones and omits some. The sample includes 30,000 to 35,000 clones, 45% to 70% of them seen just once. Which antigens these TCRs recognize remains unknown. Specimen: PBMCs, collected from a glioma patient whose treatment included an IDH1 peptide vaccine. The receptors derive from a woman aged 18-35 years with glioma. The CDR3 runs from the conserved cysteine through the conserved F or W. D genes are given only for firm matches. Some rows mark clone size as missing; the rest say once, few, many or name a class of expanded clone.

TRBJ2-2,NA,few,TRBV6-5,CASSYSILVTGELFF,TGTGCCAGCAGTTACTCGATTCTCGTTACCGGGGAGCTGTTTTTT
TRBJ2-7,TRBD1,NA,TRBV7-9,CASSSRDSTYEQYF,TGTGCCAGCAGCTCCCGGGACAGCACCTACGAGCAGTACTTC
TRBJ1-1,NA,NA,TRBV19,CASSIDREVTEAFF,TGTGCCAGTAGTATAGACAGGGAGGTCACTGAAGCTTTCTTT
TRBJ1-1,NA,NA,TRBV30,CAWYSVPRAFF,TGTGCCTGGTACAGCGTCCCCAGGGCTTTCTTT
TRBJ2-3,TRBD2,NA,TRBV11-3,CASSPGRGGTDTQYF,TGTGCCAGCAGCCCGGGGAGGGGCGGCACAGATACGCAGTATTTT
TRBJ2-7,NA,NA,TRBV7-9,CASSLEQGLAEQYF,TGTGCCAGCAGCTTAGAGCAGGGGCTAGCCGAGCAGTACTTC
TRBJ2-1,TRBD2,NA,TRBV7-8,CASSFLTSGELFNEQFF,TGTGCCAGCAGCTTTTTGACTAGCGGGGAGTTATTCAATGAGCAGTTCTTC
TRBJ2-3,TRBD2,NA,TRBV7-8,CASRLLAVSTDTQYF,TGTGCCAGCAGGCTCCTAGCGGTTAGCACAGATACGCAGTATTTT
TRBJ2-3,TRBD1,NA,TRBV9,CASSVGTGERSTDTQYF,TGTGCCAGCAGCGTTGGAACAGGGGAGAGATCCACAGATACGCAGTATTTT
TRBJ1-2,TRBD1,few,TRBV6-6,CASSSSGTGGLLNTF,TGTGCCAGCAGTTCATCCGGGACAGGGGGATTGTTAAACACCTTC
TRBJ2-7,TRBD2,few,TRBV15,CATSRDRGRGASEQYF,TGTGCCACCAGCAGAGATCGAGGGCGGGGGGCCTCCGAGCAGTACTTC
TRBJ2-1,NA,NA,TRBV5-1,CASSLMDSWNEQFF,TGCGCCAGCAGCTTGATGGACAGCTGGAATGAGCAGTTCTTC
TRBJ2-7,NA,NA,TRBV7-6,CASSSVEAYSYEQYF,TGTGCCAGCAGCTCGGTGGAGGCATACTCCTACGAGCAGTACTTC
TRBJ2-7,NA,NA,TRBV21-1,CASSKHPLEEQYF,TGTGCCAGCAGCAAACATCCCTTGGAGGAGCAGTACTTC
TRBJ2-2,NA,NA,TRBV28,CASSLGTRTGELFF,TGTGCCAGCAGTTTGGGGACTCGCACCGGGGAGCTGTTTTTT
TRBJ1-2,NA,few,TRBV10-2,CASSESDGGYYGYTF,TGCGCCAGCAGTGAGTCGGATGGAGGCTACTATGGCTACACCTTC
TRBJ2-7,NA,NA,TRBV6-6,CASMDSSYEQYF,TGTGCCAGCATGGACAGCTCCTACGAGCAGTACTTC
TRBJ2-5,TRBD2,NA,TRBV7-8,CASSLVSGGVQETQYF,TGTGCCAGCAGCTTAGTTAGCGGGGGGGTCCAAGAGACCCAGTACTTC
TRBJ2-3,NA,NA,TRBV7-6,CASSPGGDTQYF,TGTGCCAGCAGCCCTGGGGGGGATACGCAGTATTTT
TRBJ2-7,TRBD1,few,TRBV4-3,CASSHSATGESYEQYF,TGCGCCAGCAGCCACTCCGCCACAGGGGAATCCTACGAGCAGTACTTC
TRBJ2-3,NA,NA,TRBV4-2,CASAHTDTQYF,TGTGCCAGCGCACACACAGATACGCAGTATTTT
TRBJ2-7,TRBD2,NA,TRBV5-6,CASSQRLADSYEQYF,TGTGCCAGCAGCCAGAGACTAGCCGACTCCTACGAGCAGTACTTC
TRBJ2-7,TRBD2,NA,TRBV19,CASSPKLAGFGYEQYF,TGTGCCAGTAGTCCCAAGTTAGCGGGGTTCGGCTACGAGCAGTACTTC
TRBJ1-2,NA,NA,TRBV5-1,CASSFTSGVGYGYTF,TGCGCCAGCAGCTTTACCTCAGGGGTCGGCTATGGCTACACCTTC
TRBJ2-3,NA,few,TRBV13,CASSSLTTDPPDRDTQYF,TGTGCCAGCAGCTCCTTAACAACGGACCCTCCCGATCGAGATACGCAGTATTTT
TRBJ1-2,TRBD1,few,TRBV27,CASSPTGGNGYTF,TGTGCCAGCAGCCCCACAGGGGGCAATGGCTACACCTTC
TRBJ2-7,NA,NA,TRBV11-2,CASSPVTGQGEQYF,TGTGCCAGCAGCCCAGTGACAGGTCAGGGCGAGCAGTACTTC
TRBJ2-5,TRBD2,NA,TRBV9,CASSVDSGRTETQYF,TGTGCCAGCAGCGTAGACAGCGGGAGGACGGAGACCCAGTACTTC
TRBJ2-1,NA,NA,TRBV29-1,CSVAGRTYNEQFF,TGCAGCGTTGCCGGGAGAACATACAATGAGCAGTTCTTC
TRBJ2-2,NA,NA,TRBV27,CASSLSSFTGELFF,TGTGCCAGCAGTTTATCGAGCTTCACCGGGGAGCTGTTTTTT
TRBJ2-3,TRBD2,medium-sized,TRBV15,CATSRADAGGTDTQYF,TGTGCCACCAGCAGAGCCGATGCGGGGGGCACAGATACGCAGTATTTT
TRBJ2-5,TRBD2,NA,TRBV2,CASTPGSTSGRVETQYF,TGTGCCAGCACTCCCGGGTCGACTAGCGGGAGAGTTGAGACCCAGTACTTC
TRBJ2-3,TRBD2,NA,TRBV6-4,CASSEGSSGPDTQYF,TGTGCCAGCAGTGAGGGGTCTAGCGGGCCAGATACGCAGTATTTT
TRBJ2-7,TRBD1,few,TRBV7-8,CASSVQGGMRGEQYF,TGTGCCAGCAGCGTACAGGGGGGAATGAGGGGCGAGCAGTACTTC
TRBJ2-1,NA,NA,TRBV7-3,CASSTGLYNEQFF,TGTGCCAGCAGCACGGGACTCTACAATGAGCAGTTCTTC
TRBJ2-7,NA,medium-sized,TRBV7-8,CASSFAYEQYF,TGTGCCAGCAGCTTCGCTTACGAGCAGTACTTC
TRBJ1-1,TRBD1,few,TRBV7-6,CASSTTGGITEAFF,TGTGCCAGCAGCACAACAGGGGGCATCACTGAAGCTTTCTTT
TRBJ2-2,NA,NA,TRBV9,CASTIDGAAYTGELFF,TGTGCCAGCACTATCGACGGGGCAGCCTACACCGGGGAGCTGTTTTTT
TRBJ1-5,NA,NA,TRBV10-3,CTISGGGNQPQHF,TGTACCATCAGTGGAGGGGGGAATCAGCCCCAGCATTTT
TRBJ2-7,NA,NA,TRBV5-6,CASSPLTRSYEQYF,TGTGCCAGCAGCCCACTGACAAGGTCCTACGAGCAGTACTTC
TRBJ1-4,TRBD1,NA,TRBV28,CASLPGTGVEKLFF,TGTGCCAGCTTACCCGGGACAGGGGTTGAAAAACTGTTTTTT
TRBJ2-7,TRBD2,NA,TRBV7-9,CASSLVRLAPSSYEQYF,TGTGCCAGCAGCTTAGTCCGACTAGCACCCTCATCCTACGAGCAGTACTTC
TRBJ1-1,NA,once,TRBV4-3,CASSQDLGQNTEAFF,TGCGCCAGCAGCCAAGATTTAGGGCAAAACACTGAAGCTTTCTTT
TRBJ2-3,TRBD2,once,TRBV28,CATTPSGTGTDTQYF,TGTGCCACCACTCCTAGCGGGACGGGGACAGATACGCAGTATTTT
TRBJ2-6,NA,few,TRBV7-9,CASSHPGQGLSGANVLTF,TGTGCCAGCAGCCATCCGGGGCAGGGGCTCTCTGGGGCCAACGTCCTGACTTTC
TRBJ1-5,NA,NA,TRBV21-1,CASSKPGIVQPQHF,TGTGCCAGCAGCAAACCAGGGATCGTTCAGCCCCAGCATTTT
TRBJ1-2,TRBD1,NA,TRBV19,CASSTLGQGDYGYTF,TGTGCCAGTAGTACCCTAGGACAGGGAGACTATGGCTACACCTTC
TRBJ1-2,TRBD1,few,TRBV2,CATPYRDSGGLRYGYTF,TGTGCCACCCCTTACCGGGACAGTGGAGGGTTGCGGTATGGCTACACCTTC
TRBJ2-3,NA,NA,TRBV28,CASRHLLGNTDTQYF,TGTGCCAGCAGACACCTTTTGGGGAACACAGATACGCAGTATTTT
TRBJ2-7,TRBD2,NA,TRBV6-6,CASSSTSGAFYEQYF,TGTGCCAGCAGCTCAACTAGCGGAGCCTTCTACGAGCAGTACTTC
TRBJ2-1,TRBD2,NA,TRBV27,CASSSTSGSYNEQFF,TGTGCCAGCAGCTCAACTAGCGGGAGCTACAATGAGCAGTTCTTC
TRBJ2-7,NA,NA,TRBV2,CASTWAGESYEQYF,TGTGCCAGCACCTGGGCTGGCGAATCCTACGAGCAGTACTTC
TRBJ1-1,NA,NA,TRBV7-2,CASSFVVNTEAFF,TGTGCCAGCAGCTTCGTAGTAAACACTGAAGCTTTCTTT